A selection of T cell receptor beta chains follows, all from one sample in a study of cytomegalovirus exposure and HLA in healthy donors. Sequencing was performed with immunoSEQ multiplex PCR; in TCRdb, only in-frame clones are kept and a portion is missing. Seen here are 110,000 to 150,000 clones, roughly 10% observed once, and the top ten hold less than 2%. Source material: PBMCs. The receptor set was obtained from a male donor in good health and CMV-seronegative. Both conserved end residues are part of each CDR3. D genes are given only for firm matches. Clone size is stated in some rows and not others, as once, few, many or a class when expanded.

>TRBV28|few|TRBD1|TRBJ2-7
TGTGCCAGCGGGTTAGACAGGGGGATTCGCTACGAGCAGTACTTC
CASGLDRGIRYEQYF
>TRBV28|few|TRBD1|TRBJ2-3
TGTGCCAGCAGTTTAAGTTCGCGGCAGGGGGACACAGATACGCAGTATTTT
CASSLSSRQGDTDTQYF
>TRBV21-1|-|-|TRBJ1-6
TGTGCCAGCAGCAAAAGGACAGGGAAATCCTATAATTCACCCCTCCACTTT
CASSKRTGKSYNSPLHF
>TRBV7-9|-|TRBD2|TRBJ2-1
TGTGCCAGCAGCCAGACTAGCGGGGGTTCCTACAATGAGCAGTTCTTC
CASSQTSGGSYNEQFF
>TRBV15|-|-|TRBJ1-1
TGTGCCACCAGCATGGGGCGTAGGACTGAAGCTTTCTTT
CATSMGRRTEAFF
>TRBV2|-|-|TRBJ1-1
TGTGCCAGCAGCAGGACAGACAAGAACACTGAAGCTTTCTTT
CASSRTDKNTEAFF
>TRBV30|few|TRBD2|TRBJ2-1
TGTGCCTGGAGTGCGGGACTAGCAAATGAGCAGTTCTTC
CAWSAGLANEQFF
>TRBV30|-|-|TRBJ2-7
TGTGCCTGGAGTGTCGGACACACATACGAGCAGTACTTC
CAWSVGHTYEQYF
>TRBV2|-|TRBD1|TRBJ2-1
TGTGCCAGCCGACAGGGGGGTGGGTACAATGAGCAGTTCTTC
CASRQGGGYNEQFF
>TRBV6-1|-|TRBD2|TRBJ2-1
TGTGCCAGCAGTTTGACTAGCGGGGATTACAATGAGCAGTTCTTC
CASSLTSGDYNEQFF
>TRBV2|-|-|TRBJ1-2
TGTGCCAGCAAGCAAGGGGTCGATGGCTACACCTTC
CASKQGVDGYTF
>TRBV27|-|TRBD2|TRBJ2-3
TGTGCCAGCAGTTTAGGCGGGAGGGCAGATACGCAGTATTTT
CASSLGGRADTQYF
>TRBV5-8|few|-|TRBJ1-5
TGTGCCAGCAGCTTCCTTGGGGCCGCTCAGCCCCAGCATTTT
CASSFLGAAQPQHF
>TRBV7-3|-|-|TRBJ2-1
TGTGCCAGCAGTGCCCCGGGTGGTGAGCAGTTCTTC
CASSAPGGEQFF
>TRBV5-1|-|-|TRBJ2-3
TGCGCCAGCAGCTTGGACCCGACTAGGGGCACAGATACGCAGTATTTT
CASSLDPTRGTDTQYF
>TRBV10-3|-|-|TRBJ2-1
TGTGCCATCAGTGAGGACGCAGGGTACAATGAGCAGTTCTTC
CAISEDAGYNEQFF
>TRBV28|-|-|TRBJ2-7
TGTGCCAGCAGTCCCCGTCATAGCTCCTACGAGCAGTACTTC
CASSPRHSSYEQYF
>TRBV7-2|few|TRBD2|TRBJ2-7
TGTGCCGTAACGGGAGGACACCGATCGGAGCAGTACTTC
CAVTGGHRSEQYF
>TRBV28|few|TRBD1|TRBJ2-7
TGTGCCAGCAGTTTTCTGACAGGGGTTGAGGAGCAGTACTTC
CASSFLTGVEEQYF
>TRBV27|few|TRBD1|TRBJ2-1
TGTGCCAGCAGTTTCTTGGGACAGAGATACAATGAGCAGTTCTTC
CASSFLGQRYNEQFF
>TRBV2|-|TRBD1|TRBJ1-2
TGTGCCACCGCCGCCGGGACAGTCTATGGCTACACCTTC
CATAAGTVYGYTF
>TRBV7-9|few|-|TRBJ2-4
TGTGCCAGCAGCGGTGCCGACGGAGGCAAAAACATTCAGTACTTC
CASSGADGGKNIQYF
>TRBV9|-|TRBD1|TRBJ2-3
TGTGCCAGCAGGTTCCGGGGGACAGGGTTTTGCGATACGCAGTATTTT
CASRFRGTGFCDTQYF
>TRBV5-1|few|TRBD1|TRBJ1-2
TGCGCCAGCAGCCCAGACAGGGTTGCCGCTTATGGCTACACCTTC
CASSPDRVAAYGYTF
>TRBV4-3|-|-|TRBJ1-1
TGCGCCAGCAGCCAAGATCTAGGACAGCCGTACGCTGAAGCTTTCTTT
CASSQDLGQPYAEAFF
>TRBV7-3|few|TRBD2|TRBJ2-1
TGTGCCAGCAGCTACACGTCCCCCGGGACTAGCGGATACAATGAGCAGTTCTTC
CASSYTSPGTSGYNEQFF
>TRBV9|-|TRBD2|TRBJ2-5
TGTGCCAGCAGCGACGGGGGGGCCTACGAGACCCAGTACTTC
CASSDGGAYETQYF
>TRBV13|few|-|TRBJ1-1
TGTGCCAGCAGCCTGGGGGCGGCTTTCTTT
CASSLGAAFF
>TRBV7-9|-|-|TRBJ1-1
TGTGCCAGCAGCTTAGCGGGGGCTGCAGCTTTCTTT
CASSLAGAAAFF
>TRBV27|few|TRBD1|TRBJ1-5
TGTGCCAGCAGACACTCCTTTGAGACAGGGCCGCGACAGCCCCAGCATTTT
CASRHSFETGPRQPQHF
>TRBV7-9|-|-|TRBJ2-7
TGTGCCAGCAGCGCCAATAATCGGGAGCAGTACTTC
CASSANNREQYF